These T cell receptor beta chains were read from a single sample in a study of blood T cell repertoires in COVID-19. Sequenced by immunoSEQ multiplex PCR; TCRdb stores in-frame clones only, minus some. The table has roughly 100,000 clones, around nine tenths seen once. Sample: peripheral blood. These receptors came from a human donor in a cohort sampled during active COVID-19. The CDR3 runs from the conserved cysteine through the conserved F or W. The D gene is left open where the match is weak. Rows may omit the clone size; those that give it use once, few, many or a size class.

J gene,clone size,D gene,V gene,CDR3 protein,CDR3 DNA
TRBJ1-5,.,TRBD1,TRBV6-5,CASQGQYSNQPQHF,TGTGCCTCTCAGGGACAGTATAGCAATCAGCCCCAGCATTTT
TRBJ1-1,once,.,TRBV3-1/TRBV3-2,CASSQVVVSTEAFF,TGTGCCAGCAGCCAAGTAGTAGTTTCCACTGAAGCTTTCTTT
TRBJ2-3,.,TRBD2,TRBV7-2,CASSYRGGSGADTQYF,TGTGCCAGCAGCTATAGGGGCGGGAGTGGAGCAGATACGCAGTATTTT
TRBJ1-2,.,.,TRBV24-1,CATSSSYGWGDYGYTF,TGTGCCACCAGTTCCTCTTATGGTTGGGGAGACTATGGCTACACCTTC
TRBJ1-1,.,TRBD1,TRBV11-3,CASSSGTGGSNTEAFF,TGTGCCAGCAGCTCAGGGACAGGGGGGTCGAACACTGAAGCTTTCTTT
TRBJ2-7,.,TRBD2,TRBV18,CASSPGRGGPYEQYF,TGTGCCAGCTCACCTGGGCGGGGGGGCCCCTACGAGCAGTACTTC
TRBJ2-2,.,.,TRBV5-1,CATSRQSNTGELFF,TGCGCCACCAGTAGACAGAGTAACACCGGGGAGCTGTTTTTT
TRBJ2-3,.,.,TRBV9,CASSVVGSTDTQYF,TGTGCCAGCAGCGTAGTCGGTAGCACAGATACGCAGTATTTT
TRBJ2-1,.,.,TRBV28,CASTPLGGLSYNEQFF,TGTGCCAGCACTCCGCTCGGGGGGCTTTCCTACAATGAGCAGTTCTTC
TRBJ1-2,few,.,TRBV6-6,CASKTRGLRAGGYTF,TGTGCCAGCAAAACAAGGGGACTTCGAGCGGGTGGCTACACCTTC
TRBJ2-7,.,.,TRBV19,CASSPERFGNEQYF,TGTGCCAGTAGTCCCGAGAGGTTCGGGAACGAGCAGTACTTC
TRBJ1-2,once,.,TRBV27,CASSSWGGVSGYTF,TGTGCCAGCAGTTCCTGGGGGGGGGTGAGTGGCTACACCTTC
TRBJ1-3,.,TRBD1,TRBV7-9,CASSSGDRGSGNTIYF,TGTGCCAGCAGTTCGGGGGACAGGGGGTCTGGAAACACCATATATTTT
TRBJ2-7,.,TRBD2,TRBV19,CASSGVGLAGGPYEQYF,TGTGCCAGTAGTGGGGTCGGGCTGGCGGGAGGGCCCTACGAGCAGTACTTC
TRBJ2-1,.,TRBD2,TRBV6-5,CASSRGGRGYNEQFF,TGTGCCAGCAGTCGGGGAGGGCGGGGGTACAATGAGCAGTTCTTC
TRBJ1-5,.,.,TRBV27,CASSPDQPQHF,TGTGCCAGCAGTCCAGATCAGCCCCAGCATTTT
TRBJ1-2,.,TRBD1,TRBV5-1,CASSARTGRAYGYTF,TGCGCCAGCAGCGCACGGACAGGGAGGGCCTATGGCTACACCTTC
TRBJ2-7,.,TRBD1,TRBV6-5,CASSTRQGPYEQYF,TGTGCCAGCAGTACCCGACAGGGACCCTACGAGCAGTACTTC
TRBJ2-5,.,.,TRBV25-1,CASSEPGPWYQETQYF,TGTGCCAGCAGTGAACCGGGTCCGTGGTACCAAGAGACCCAGTACTTC
TRBJ2-1,.,.,TRBV5-4,CASSSRQGSNEQFF,TGTGCCAGCAGCTCCCGGCAGGGTAGTAATGAGCAGTTCTTC